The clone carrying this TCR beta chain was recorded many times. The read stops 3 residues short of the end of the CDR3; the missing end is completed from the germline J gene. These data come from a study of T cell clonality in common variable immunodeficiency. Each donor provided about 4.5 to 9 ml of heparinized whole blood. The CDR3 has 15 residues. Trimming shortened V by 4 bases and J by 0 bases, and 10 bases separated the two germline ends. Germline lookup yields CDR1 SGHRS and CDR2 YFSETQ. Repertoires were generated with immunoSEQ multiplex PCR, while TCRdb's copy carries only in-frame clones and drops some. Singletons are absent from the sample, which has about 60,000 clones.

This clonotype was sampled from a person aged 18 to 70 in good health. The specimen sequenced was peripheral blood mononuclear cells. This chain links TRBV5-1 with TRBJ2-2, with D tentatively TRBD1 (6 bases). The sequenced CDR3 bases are TGCGCCAGCAGCGCCCGGGACACGAACACCGGGGAG. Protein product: CASSARDTNTGE. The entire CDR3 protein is CASSARDTNTGELFF.